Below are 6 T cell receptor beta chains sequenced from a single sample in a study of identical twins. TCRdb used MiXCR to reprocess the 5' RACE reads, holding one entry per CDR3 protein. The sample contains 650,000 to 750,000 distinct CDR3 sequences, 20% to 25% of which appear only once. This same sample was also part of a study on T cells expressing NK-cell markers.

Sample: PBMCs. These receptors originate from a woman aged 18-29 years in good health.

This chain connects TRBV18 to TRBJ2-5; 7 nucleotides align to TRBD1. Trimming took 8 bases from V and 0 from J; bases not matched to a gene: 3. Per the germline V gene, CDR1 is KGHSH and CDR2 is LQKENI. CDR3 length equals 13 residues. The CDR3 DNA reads TGTGCCAGCCTAGGGACAGACCAAGAGACCCAGTACTTC. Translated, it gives CASLGTDQETQYF.

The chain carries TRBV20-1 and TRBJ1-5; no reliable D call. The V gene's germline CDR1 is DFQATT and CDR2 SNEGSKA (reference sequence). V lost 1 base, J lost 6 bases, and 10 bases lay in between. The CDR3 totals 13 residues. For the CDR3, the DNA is TGCAGTGCTAGAGGGCGGAATAGTCAGCCCCAGCATTTT. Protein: CSARGRNSQPQHF.

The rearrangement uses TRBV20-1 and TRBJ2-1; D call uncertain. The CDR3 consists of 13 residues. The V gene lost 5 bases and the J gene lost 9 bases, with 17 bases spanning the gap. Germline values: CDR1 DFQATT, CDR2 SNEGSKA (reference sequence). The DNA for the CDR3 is TGCAGTGCTGGTTTTGTAGCCCCTGGTGAGCAGTTCTTC. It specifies CSAGFVAPGEQFF.

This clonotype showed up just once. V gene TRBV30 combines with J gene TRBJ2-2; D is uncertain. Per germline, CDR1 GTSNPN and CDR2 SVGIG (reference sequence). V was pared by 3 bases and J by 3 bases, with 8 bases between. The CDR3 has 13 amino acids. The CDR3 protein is CAWSWGYTGELFF. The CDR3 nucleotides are TGTGCCTGGAGCTGGGGTTACACCGGGGAGCTGTTTTTT.

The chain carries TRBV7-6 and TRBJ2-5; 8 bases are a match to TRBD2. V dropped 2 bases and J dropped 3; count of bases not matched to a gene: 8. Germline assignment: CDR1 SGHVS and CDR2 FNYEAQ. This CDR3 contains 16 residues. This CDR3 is CASSLSAGLVKETQYF. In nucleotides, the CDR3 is TGTGCCAGCAGCTTATCCGCGGGACTAGTAAAAGAGACCCAGTACTTC.

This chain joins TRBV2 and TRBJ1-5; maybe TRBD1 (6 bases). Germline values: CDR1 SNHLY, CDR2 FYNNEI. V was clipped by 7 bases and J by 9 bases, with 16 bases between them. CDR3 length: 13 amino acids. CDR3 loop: CASNRDNRPPQHF. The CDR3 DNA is TGTGCCAGCAATCGGGACAATCGTCCGCCCCAGCATTTT.